This T cell receptor beta chain was sequenced during a study of blood T cells in healthy people across ages. This clonotype turned up a few times. Using a J-beta primer mix together with a sample-barcoded 5' primer, a second PCR was run for roughly 7 to 12 cycles. Unique molecular identifiers of 12 random nucleotides labeled each cDNA. MiXCR, run by TCRdb on the 5' RACE reads, gives a single entry per CDR3 protein. The sample has approximately 770,000 distinct CDR3 sequences; about three fifths are singletons. RNA extraction gave at least 5.5 micrograms of total RNA per sample. Germline-derived CDR1 and CDR2 are SQVTM and ANQGSEA. This CDR3 is built from 13 residues. The germline V and J ends were trimmed by 5 bases and 1 base, with 10 bases remaining between them.

The receptor comes from a man younger than 40 in good health. The sequenced sample was blood. V and J are TRBV29-1 and TRBJ2-3; D gene unclear. Written as DNA, the CDR3 is TGCAGCGTTTCAGTTGGGGGCACAGATACGCAGTATTTT. Encoded protein: CSVSVGGTDTQYF.